This T cell receptor (beta chain) was sequenced in a study of spatial heterogeneity in lung cancer. Time point noted: sample taken at primary tumor resection. Unsorted whole RNA samples from tumor, nontumor lung or frozen PBMC were sequenced. This clonotype was picked up a small number of times. One junction end does not reproduce the germline sequence, and a read error may be involved. TCRdb analysed the 5' RACE reads with MiXCR anew, one entry per CDR3 protein. In the table there are about 41,000 distinct CDR3 sequences, about 12% of which are singletons. The CDR3 runs to 11 residues. The germline gives CDR1 MNHNS, CDR2 SASEGT.

The sequence was collected from a female donor with early-stage non-small cell lung cancer. Specimen: PBMCs, collected at surgery. The rearrangement uses TRBV6-1 and TRBJ1-1; D is ambiguous. CDR3 region: CASSVNSEAFF. The CDR3 nucleotides are TGTGCCAGCAGTGTTAACAGTGAAGCTTTCTTT.